The 28 T cell receptor beta chains in this list originate from one sample, sequenced in a study of CD8 T cells in Susac syndrome. When the RNA was reverse transcribed, random hexamers were used with an input of roughly 0.45 to 1 ug. TCRdb called the immunoSEQ multiplex PCR reads again in MiXCR, with one record for every CDR3 protein. Of approximately 130,000 distinct CDR3 sequences in the sample, roughly 94% were seen once. The specimen sequenced was CD4+ T cells from PBMCs. The source of these receptors is a human donor in good health.

V usage is TRBV2 and J usage is TRBJ2-5, with 11 bases matching TRBD1. Per germline, CDR1 SNHLY and CDR2 FYNNEI. CDR3 length: 14 residues. Germline trimming cut 7 bases from V and 2 bases from J; bases unmatched to any gene: 3. The DNA for the CDR3 is TGTGCCAGCACGGGACAGGGGGGTCAAGAGACCCAGTACTTC. Translated, it gives CASTGQGGQETQYF.

The rearrangement links TRBV7-9 to TRBJ2-2; 7 bases agree with TRBD2. Germline assignment: CDR1 SEHNR and CDR2 FQNEAQ (reference sequence). The CDR3 consists of 17 residues. Germline trimming cut 7 bases from V and 0 bases from J; bases unmatched to any gene: 11. CDR3 DNA: TGTGCCAGCACCCGGACTGGCGGGAGATCGAACACCGGGGAGCTGTTTTTT. Encoded protein: CASTRTGGRSNTGELFF.

The chain links TRBV3-1 to TRBJ1-1; D is unresolved. Trimming removed 3 bases at V and 0 bases at J, with 8 bases between. The CDR3 has 14 amino acids. Germline V gene lookup returns CDR1 LGHDT and CDR2 YNNKEL (reference sequence). The CDR3: CASSHGWLNTEAFF. In nucleotides, the CDR3 is TGTGCCAGCAGCCACGGGTGGTTGAACACTGAAGCTTTCTTT.

This chain links TRBV5-1 with TRBJ1-4; D is perhaps TRBD1 (5 bases). The CDR3 spans 14 residues. Trimming took off 4 bases at V and 8 bases at J, with 15 bases between the two ends. Germline V gene sequence: CDR1 SGHRS, CDR2 YFSETQ. The CDR3 sequence is CASSLERGPEKLFF. CDR3 sequence (DNA): TGCGCCAGCAGCCTAGAGAGGGGACCCGAAAAACTGTTTTTT.

The J gene is TRBJ2-7, the V gene TRBV5-1; the match to TRBD1 covers 7 bases. V shed 7 bases and J 3 bases; nucleotides not matched to a gene: 22. The CDR3 sequence is 18 residues long. The germline gives CDR1 SGHRS, CDR2 YFSETQ. The CDR3 DNA reads TGCGCCAGCTTTCCGGGACAGACAATGGGGAGTACGGGCTACGAGCAGTACTTC. It codes for CASFPGQTMGSTGYEQYF.

V and J are TRBV5-4 and TRBJ2-6, with 8 positions matching TRBD1. Germline lookup yields CDR1 SGHNT and CDR2 YYREEE (reference sequence). Trimming removed 4 bases from V and 4 bases from J; junction bases left unmatched: 16. This CDR3 region has 19 residues. CDR3 in amino acids: CASSGTRAGGASGANVLTF. The CDR3 DNA follows: TGTGCCAGCAGCGGAACGCGGGCAGGGGGCGCATCAGGGGCCAACGTCCTGACTTTC.

The V and J genes are TRBV20-1 and TRBJ2-7; TRBD2 agrees at 10 bases. The CDR3 runs 17 residues. Unmatched junction bases numbered 13, after V lost 5 bases and J lost 0 bases. The V gene's germline CDR1 is DFQATT and CDR2 SNEGSKA (reference sequence). This chain's CDR3 is CSAPRTSGLLSSYEQYF. The CDR3 region has the DNA TGCAGTGCTCCTAGGACTAGCGGATTACTTAGCTCCTACGAGCAGTACTTC.

This clonotype was picked up one time. This sequence joins TRBV5-6 and TRBJ1-1; 7 bases fit TRBD1. V was pared by 0 bases and J by 6 bases, with 8 bases of the junction left unmatched. The CDR3 sequence is 15 residues long. Germline V gene data show CDR1 as SGHDT and CDR2 as YYEEEE. CDR3 nucleotides: TGTGCCAGCAGCTTGGGACAGGGAGTGGGCTCTGAAGCTTTCTTT. Translation gives CASSLGQGVGSEAFF.

CDR3 loop: CASSEVQIMNTEAFF. The CDR3 bases are TGTGCCAGCAGTGAAGTTCAGATAATGAACACTGAAGCTTTCTTT. The chain links TRBV2 to TRBJ1-1; D gene uncertain. With 1 base removed from V and 0 bases from J, the gap between germline ends came to 9 bases. The CDR3 is made up of 15 amino acids. Germline V gene sequence: CDR1 SNHLY, CDR2 FYNNEI.

The chain uses TRBV25-1 and TRBJ2-1; D might be TRBD2 (6 bases). The CDR3 runs to 14 residues. CDR1 MGHDK and CDR2 SYGVNS come from the germline V gene. The V and J ends lost 3 bases and 4 bases respectively, with 10 bases between them. Here the CDR3 DNA reads TGTGCCAGCAGTGAGAGGGAGGAATACAATGAGCAGTTCTTC. This encodes CASSEREEYNEQFF.

The gene calls are TRBV19 and TRBJ2-5; 7 bases align to TRBD1. Per the germline V gene, CDR1 is LNHDA and CDR2 is SQIVND (reference sequence). Trimming took 5 bases from V and 7 from J; bases not matched to a gene: 13. CDR3 length: 15 residues. CDR3 nucleotides: TGTGCCAGTAGTCCAGTTACATCTTCAGGGGGGACCCAGTACTTC. Its protein product is CASSPVTSSGGTQYF.

This rearrangement joins TRBV3-1 to TRBJ1-2, with D possibly TRBD1 on 6 matching bases. The germline V gene encodes CDR1 LGHDT and CDR2 YNNKEL (reference sequence). The ends were cut back, 4 bases at V and 6 bases at J, with 12 bases in the middle. The CDR3 spans 13 residues. Written as DNA, the CDR3 is TGTGCCAGCAGCCGAACAGGGACGGATGGCTACACCTTC. This sequence encodes CASSRTGTDGYTF.

Only a few counts were recorded for this clonotype. The V and J genes are TRBV5-6 and TRBJ2-5; D call uncertain. Germline CDR1 SGHDT, CDR2 YYEEEE. The CDR3 runs to 12 residues. V lost 0 bases to trimming and J lost 5 bases, with 5 bases between them. In DNA, the CDR3 is TGTGCCAGCAGCTTGGCTCCGGAGACCCAGTACTTC. The encoded protein is CASSLAPETQYF. The full variable domain, its missing parts supplied by reference TRBV5-6 and TRBJ2-5, is DAGVTQSPTHLIKTRGQQVTLRCSPKSGHDTVSWYQQALGQGPQFIFQYYEEEERQRGNFPDRFSGHQFPNYSSELNVNALLLGDSALYLCASSLAPETQYFGPGTRLLVL.

The DNA for the CDR3 is TGTGCCAGTGTAGACAGGGATAGCAATCAGCCCCAGCATTTT. It translates to CASVDRDSNQPQHF. V gene TRBV19 combines with J gene TRBJ1-5; TRBD1 agrees at 7 bases. The length of the CDR3 is 14 residues. V lost 8 bases to trimming and J lost 0 bases; unmatched junction nucleotides: 4. CDR1 is LNHDA and CDR2 is SQIVND in the germline V gene (reference sequence).

The rearrangement links TRBV12-3 or TRBV12-4 to TRBJ2-7, with 11 bases lining up with TRBD1. V was clipped by 8 bases and J by 6 bases; unmatched bases: 12. The CDR3 is 15 residues long. In DNA form, the CDR3 reads TGTGCCAGCGGCCAACCGGGACAGGGGGTACGCGAGCAGTACTTC. It specifies CASGQPGQGVREQYF.

V is TRBV29-1 and J is TRBJ1-4; weak D call: TRBD1 (6 bases). There are 13 residues in the CDR3. With 4 bases removed from V and 8 bases from J, the gap between germline ends came to 14 bases. Germline V CDR1 and CDR2: SQVTM, ANQGSEA. The CDR3, as DNA: TGCAGCGTTGGGACAGTCTACTCAGAAAAACTGTTTTTT. It is translated as CSVGTVYSEKLFF.

The chain links TRBV20-1 to TRBJ1-5; D might be TRBD1 (6 bases). CDR3 size: 13 residues. Trimming left V 4 bases short and J 3 bases short, with 10 bases between. CDR1 is DFQATT and CDR2 is SNEGSKA in the germline V gene (reference sequence). CDR3 residues: CSANRGPNQPQHF. The CDR3 bases are TGCAGTGCTAACCGGGGGCCCAATCAGCCCCAGCATTTT.

CDR3 DNA sequence: TGTGCCAGTAGTATTGGTTTCCACGTCGAGCAGTACTTC. Translating gives CASSIGFHVEQYF. This rearrangement joins TRBV19 to TRBJ2-7; D ambiguous. The germline V gene has CDR1 LNHDA and CDR2 SQIVND (reference sequence). V was pared by 3 bases and J by 6 bases, with 12 bases between. The length of the CDR3 is 13 residues.

The V call is TRBV19, the J call TRBJ1-5; 7 bases are shared with TRBD1. In germline, CDR1 is LNHDA, CDR2 SQIVND (reference sequence). V shed 7 bases, J shed 7 bases, and the junction held 4 bases outside the gene matches. The CDR3 is 12 residues long. CDR3 DNA: TGTGCCAGTAAACAGGGGAACCAGCCCCAGCATTTT. It codes for CASKQGNQPQHF.

The J gene is TRBJ2-4, the V gene TRBV28; 8 bases align to TRBD1. This CDR3 has 13 residues. V was clipped by 7 bases and J by 12 bases; unmatched bases: 11. CDR1 is MDHEN and CDR2 is SYDVKM in the germline V gene. The CDR3 loop reads CASTPRTGSSQYF. CDR3 sequence (DNA): TGTGCCAGCACCCCACGGACAGGGTCATCTCAGTACTTC.

The chain couples TRBV6-2 or TRBV6-3 to TRBJ1-1, with a tentative D call TRBD1 (6 bases). V lost 6 bases, J lost 8 bases, and 10 bases lay in between. The CDR3 is made up of 11 amino acids. Germline CDR1 MNHEY, CDR2 SVGEGT. The CDR3 nucleotides are TGTGCCAGCAGCCGACAGGAGGAAGCTTTCTTT. It codes for CASSRQEEAFF.

This chain joins TRBV15 and TRBJ2-2; D might be TRBD2 (5 bases). Germline loops: CDR1 LNHNV, CDR2 YYDKDF (reference sequence). CDR3 length: 15 residues. Trimming cost V 3 bases and J 4 bases, with 12 bases left between them. DNA for the CDR3: TGTGCCACCAGCAGGTCGGGGTTAGGCACCGGGGAGCTGTTTTTT. Protein: CATSRSGLGTGELFF.

The V and J genes are TRBV2 and TRBJ1-4; D not resolved. The germline CDR1 and CDR2 sequences are SNHLY and FYNNEI. The length of the CDR3 is 15 residues. The V end lost 6 bases, the J end lost 0 bases, and 11 bases lay between the germline ends. The CDR3 nucleotides read TGTGCCAGCAGGGACCGAGGTACAACTAATGAAAAACTGTTTTTT. Translation: CASRDRGTTNEKLFF.

V gene TRBV20-1 combines with J gene TRBJ1-6, with D possibly matching TRBD1 (5 bases). V was trimmed by 2 bases and J by 10 bases, leaving 9 bases between them. CDR3 size: 12 residues. CDR1 and CDR2 (germline): DFQATT, SNEGSKA (reference sequence). CDR3 nucleotide sequence: TGCAGTGCTAGACAGGGTCCCTCACCCCTCCACTTT. This sequence encodes CSARQGPSPLHF.

The J gene is TRBJ2-7, the V gene TRBV18; D gene unclear. The CDR3 is 11 amino acids. The germline V and J ends were trimmed by 1 base and 7 bases, with 5 bases remaining between them. Germline V lookup: CDR1 KGHSH, CDR2 LQKENI. This CDR3 reads CASSPREEQYF. For the CDR3, the DNA is TGTGCCAGCTCACCACGTGAAGAGCAGTACTTC.

The chain carries TRBV5-1 and TRBJ1-2; 7 bases agree with TRBD1. CDR3 size: 17 residues. Trimming at V came to 0 bases and at J to 0 bases, leaving 8 bases not matched to a gene. CDR1 SGHRS and CDR2 YFSETQ come from the germline V gene. CDR3 sequence: CASSLDPLGTANYGYTF. The CDR3 nucleotides read TGCGCCAGCAGCTTGGATCCCCTCGGGACAGCTAACTATGGCTACACCTTC.

This chain links TRBV29-1 with TRBJ1-1; no clear D. V lost 2 bases and J lost 7, with 14 bases in between. This CDR3 has 13 amino acids. Germline V gives CDR1 SQVTM, CDR2 ANQGSEA. This CDR3 reads CSVERVGWGEAFF. DNA of the CDR3: TGCAGCGTTGAACGGGTGGGTTGGGGTGAAGCTTTCTTT. The full variable domain, its missing parts supplied by reference TRBV29-1 and TRBJ1-1, is SAVISQKPSRDICQRGTSLTIQCQVDSQVTMMFWYRQQPGQSLTLIATANQGSEATYESGFVIDKFPISRPNLTFSTLTVSNMSPEDSSIYLCSVERVGWGEAFFGQGTRLTVV.

The chain has TRBV30 and TRBJ2-3; D unresolved. Germline V gene data show CDR1 as GTSNPN and CDR2 as SVGIG (reference sequence). V shed 0 bases and J shed 3 bases, with 13 bases lying between them. The CDR3 contains 15 residues. The CDR3 coding sequence is TGTGCCTGGAGTGTCCTCGGGCGCGTGACAGATACGCAGTATTTT. Amino acids: CAWSVLGRVTDTQYF.